A single TCR beta chain is shown here with its context. The sample originates from a study of neoadjuvant anti-PD-1 for oral cavity cancer. Study background: Around day 43, patients without progression received a fourth nivolumab dose before surgery.

Only in-frame clones appear in the TCRdb table, and some are missing; sequencing was by immunoSEQ multiplex PCR. Seen here are some 9,500 clones, about 70% observed once, and the top ten hold around 4%. As to time point: after neoadjuvant nivolumab, at surgical resection. The germline gives CDR1 MNHEY, CDR2 SMNVEV (reference sequence). This CDR3 is built from 16 residues. Trimming removed 6 bases from V and 1 base from J, with 18 bases in between. The chain joins TRBV27 to TRBJ1-2; tentatively, D is TRBD1 (5 bases). The source material was PBMCs, sampled after nivolumab (anti-PD-1) treatment. The clonotype was recovered from a person between 40 and 80 years old with oral cavity squamous cell carcinoma. The CDR3 nucleotides read TGTGCCAGCAGGCCTCCGGGACTCGCTTTTAACTATGGCTACACCTTC. This sequence encodes CASRPPGLAFNYGYTF.